This T cell receptor beta chain emerged from a study of blood T cell repertoires in COVID-19. Study-level background: The origin of the acute and convalescent COVID-19 samples was the United States, Italy and Spain. From T cells, B-cell-depleted T cells, or PBMCs came the material, which was cDNA or gDNA.

In the authors' workflow: Quantification of nucleated cells was approximated via reference gene primer amplification. Clones were read by immunoSEQ multiplex PCR, and TCRdb kept only the in-frame ones, dropping some. The V and J calls and clone size were taken over from that table, and D and trimming were inferred from the DNA. The repertoire holds some 300,000 clones, with over 80% as singletons. The sample taken for sequencing was peripheral blood. The receptor comes from a woman between 45 and 65 years old with active or convalescent COVID-19.

In DNA, the CDR3 is TGTGCCAGCAGCCAACGAGAGGAAGGCACTGAAGCTTTCTTT. This sequence encodes CASSQREEGTEAFF. The chain combines TRBV3-1 (or the pseudogene TRBV3-2) with TRBJ1-1; no reliable D call. Germline V gene lookup returns CDR1 LGHDT and CDR2 YNNKEL (reference sequence). Trimming took off 2 bases at V and 4 bases at J, with 11 bases between the two ends. The CDR3 is 14 amino acids.